The entry below gives a single T cell receptor (beta chain) sequence along with its context. The data derive from a study of shared clonotypes between healthy human individuals. Study in general: In total, the donors were a couple of women and a few men aged 18 to 49. For every donor, three CD4 naive, three CD4 memory, two CD8 naive and one CD8 memory plates were used.

Terminally differentiated effector memory CD45RA+ cells were excluded by CCR7 positive selection of CD45RO-negative cells. Method: immunoSEQ multiplex PCR; TCRdb's copy keeps in-frame clones and lacks some. The data contain about 2,200,000 clones, about 93% of them seen just once; the ten biggest clones take up 1.5% to 2%. Germline V gene sequence: CDR1 SGHNT, CDR2 YENEEA. The CDR3 is 13 amino acids. The V segment lost 2 bases and the J segment 7 bases; nucleotides outside the gene matches: 2. The source is a man aged 18 to 30 in good health. Some clones in this sample may be carry-over from other donors' samples. The sample comprised naive CD8+ T cells from PBMCs. V is TRBV11-3 and J is TRBJ2-1; 7 bases are shared with TRBD2. For the CDR3, the DNA is TGTGCCAGCAGCTTATCAGCGGGGAATGAGCAGTTCTTC. Translation: CASSLSAGNEQFF.